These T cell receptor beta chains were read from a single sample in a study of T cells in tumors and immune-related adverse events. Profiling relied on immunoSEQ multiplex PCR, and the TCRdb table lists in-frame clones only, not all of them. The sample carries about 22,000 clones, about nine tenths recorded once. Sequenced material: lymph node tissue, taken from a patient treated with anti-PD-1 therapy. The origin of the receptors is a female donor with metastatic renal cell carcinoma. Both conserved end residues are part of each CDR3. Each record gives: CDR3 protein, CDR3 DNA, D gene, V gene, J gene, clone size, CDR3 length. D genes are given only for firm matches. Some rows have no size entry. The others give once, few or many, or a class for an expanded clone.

CDR3aa: CASSDHGSPRWGQPQHF
CDR3nt: TGTGCCAGCAGTGACCACGGCAGTCCTCGCTGGGGTCAGCCCCAGCATTTT
d_gene: -
v_gene: TRBV6-1
j_gene: TRBJ1-5
abundance: -
len: 17

CDR3aa: CAITPTQETQYF
CDR3nt: TGTGCCATTACTCCGACTCAAGAGACCCAGTACTTC
d_gene: -
v_gene: TRBV2
j_gene: TRBJ2-5
abundance: -
len: 12

CDR3aa: CASSPGQGINEQFF
CDR3nt: TGTGCCAGCAGTCCAGGACAGGGGATCAATGAGCAGTTCTTC
d_gene: TRBD1
v_gene: TRBV28
j_gene: TRBJ2-1
abundance: -
len: 14

CDR3aa: CASSLLAGSSYNSPLHF
CDR3nt: TGCGCCAGCAGCTTGCTTGCGGGCAGCTCCTATAATTCACCCCTCCACTTT
d_gene: -
v_gene: TRBV5-1
j_gene: TRBJ1-6
abundance: -
len: 17

CDR3aa: CASSHWTQGEKLFF
CDR3nt: TGTGCCAGCTCCCATTGGACCCAGGGTGAAAAACTGTTTTTT
d_gene: -
v_gene: TRBV18
j_gene: TRBJ1-4
abundance: -
len: 14

CDR3aa: CASSSAGTGRAYEQYF
CDR3nt: TGTGCCAGTAGTTCGGCCGGGACAGGGCGGGCCTACGAGCAGTACTTC
d_gene: TRBD1
v_gene: TRBV19
j_gene: TRBJ2-7
abundance: -
len: 16

CDR3aa: CASSLNTGTSAGEQFF
CDR3nt: TGCGCCAGCAGCCTGAACACCGGGACTAGCGCGGGTGAGCAGTTCTTC
d_gene: TRBD2
v_gene: TRBV5-1
j_gene: TRBJ2-1
abundance: -
len: 16

CDR3aa: CASSQAGGLGYQETQYF
CDR3nt: TGTGCCAGCAGCCAAGCGGGGGGCTTGGGGTACCAAGAGACCCAGTACTTC
d_gene: -
v_gene: TRBV4-2
j_gene: TRBJ2-5
abundance: -
len: 17

CDR3aa: CASSLAGGRTDTQYF
CDR3nt: TGCGCCAGCAGCTTAGCGGGAGGGAGAACAGATACGCAGTATTTT
d_gene: TRBD2
v_gene: TRBV5-1
j_gene: TRBJ2-3
abundance: -
len: 15

CDR3aa: CASSLVTGGKETQYF
CDR3nt: TGTGCCAGCAGTTTAGTGACAGGGGGCAAAGAGACCCAGTACTTC
d_gene: TRBD1
v_gene: TRBV27
j_gene: TRBJ2-5
abundance: -
len: 15

CDR3aa: CATSRDSGRVYEQYF
CDR3nt: TGTGCCACCAGCAGAGACAGCGGGAGGGTTTACGAGCAGTACTTC
d_gene: TRBD2
v_gene: TRBV15
j_gene: TRBJ2-7
abundance: once
len: 15

CDR3aa: CASTGGYEQYF
CDR3nt: TGTGCCAGCACCGGGGGCTACGAGCAGTACTTC
d_gene: -
v_gene: TRBV6-1
j_gene: TRBJ2-7
abundance: -
len: 11

CDR3aa: CASSLTSYEQYF
CDR3nt: TGCGCCAGCAGCTTGACCTCCTACGAGCAGTACTTC
d_gene: -
v_gene: TRBV5-1
j_gene: TRBJ2-7
abundance: -
len: 12

CDR3aa: CASSQDQGARTGELFF
CDR3nt: TGCGCCAGCAGCCAAGATCAGGGGGCTCGAACCGGGGAGCTGTTTTTT
d_gene: TRBD1
v_gene: TRBV4-1
j_gene: TRBJ2-2
abundance: -
len: 16

CDR3aa: CASSYSRQGNYEQYF
CDR3nt: TGTGCCAGCAGTTATTCACGACAGGGGAACTACGAGCAGTACTTC
d_gene: TRBD1
v_gene: TRBV6-5
j_gene: TRBJ2-7
abundance: -
len: 15

CDR3aa: CASSLYQGYEQYF
CDR3nt: TGTGCCAGCAGTTTATACCAGGGCTACGAGCAGTACTTC
d_gene: -
v_gene: TRBV27
j_gene: TRBJ2-7
abundance: -
len: 13

CDR3aa: CASSYSGRRPSDGYTF
CDR3nt: TGTGCCAGCAGTTACTCGGGACGGAGGCCTTCTGATGGCTACACCTTC
d_gene: -
v_gene: TRBV6-6
j_gene: TRBJ1-2
abundance: -
len: 16

CDR3aa: CASSKDRNSYNEQFF
CDR3nt: TGTGCCAGCAGCAAGGACAGAAACTCCTACAATGAGCAGTTCTTC
d_gene: -
v_gene: TRBV21-1
j_gene: TRBJ2-1
abundance: -
len: 15

CDR3aa: CASLTASQPQHF
CDR3nt: TGTGCCAGCCTTACAGCTTCCCAGCCCCAGCATTTT
d_gene: -
v_gene: TRBV28
j_gene: TRBJ1-5
abundance: -
len: 12

CDR3aa: CASSPTEGAGGYTF
CDR3nt: TGTGCCAGCTCGCCGACGGAGGGGGCGGGGGGCTACACCTTC
d_gene: TRBD1
v_gene: TRBV6-1
j_gene: TRBJ1-2
abundance: -
len: 14

CDR3aa: CASSQGSLRNQPQHF
CDR3nt: TGTGCCAGCAGCCAGGGATCTCTACGAAATCAGCCCCAGCATTTT
d_gene: -
v_gene: TRBV7-2
j_gene: TRBJ1-5
abundance: -
len: 15

CDR3aa: CASSFGEEGNQPQHF
CDR3nt: TGTGCCAGCAGCTTCGGGGAAGAGGGCAATCAGCCCCAGCATTTT
d_gene: -
v_gene: TRBV7-9
j_gene: TRBJ1-5
abundance: -
len: 15

CDR3aa: CASSFAGNTEAFF
CDR3nt: TGCGCCAGCAGCTTTGCAGGGAACACTGAAGCTTTCTTT
d_gene: -
v_gene: TRBV5-1
j_gene: TRBJ1-1
abundance: once
len: 13

CDR3aa: CASSQDPRELFF
CDR3nt: TGCGCCAGCAGCCAAGACCCCCGGGAGCTGTTTTTT
d_gene: -
v_gene: TRBV4-1
j_gene: TRBJ2-2
abundance: once
len: 12

CDR3aa: CASSLWVAGSQETQYF
CDR3nt: TGTGCCAGCAGCTTGTGGGTAGCGGGAAGTCAAGAGACCCAGTACTTC
d_gene: TRBD2
v_gene: TRBV5-8
j_gene: TRBJ2-5
abundance: -
len: 16

CDR3aa: CASRRGGRVNYGYTF
CDR3nt: TGTGCCAGCAGACGAGGAGGCAGGGTTAACTATGGCTACACCTTC
d_gene: -
v_gene: TRBV7-2
j_gene: TRBJ1-2
abundance: -
len: 15

CDR3aa: CASEPTGRLSYEQYF
CDR3nt: TGTGCCAGCGAGCCGACTGGGAGGCTCTCCTACGAGCAGTACTTC
d_gene: -
v_gene: TRBV6-5
j_gene: TRBJ2-7
abundance: -
len: 15

CDR3aa: CASSFTGNTIYF
CDR3nt: TGTGCCAGCAGCTTTACCGGAAACACCATATATTTT
d_gene: -
v_gene: TRBV9
j_gene: TRBJ1-3
abundance: -
len: 12

CDR3aa: CASSPSTPMDTGELFF
CDR3nt: TGTGCCAGCTCACCATCTACCCCCATGGACACCGGGGAGCTGTTTTTT
d_gene: -
v_gene: TRBV18
j_gene: TRBJ2-2
abundance: -
len: 16

CDR3aa: CASSYVSSYYEQYF
CDR3nt: TGTGCCAGCAGTTATGTCAGTAGCTACTACGAGCAGTACTTC
d_gene: -
v_gene: TRBV6-5
j_gene: TRBJ2-7
abundance: -
len: 14

CDR3aa: CASTPRGGDEQFF
CDR3nt: TGTGCCAGCACCCCCCGGGGGGGCGATGAGCAGTTCTTC
d_gene: TRBD2
v_gene: TRBV6-5
j_gene: TRBJ2-1
abundance: -
len: 13

CDR3aa: CASSESITSIPYEQYF
CDR3nt: TGCGCCAGCAGTGAGTCTATTACTAGCATCCCCTACGAGCAGTACTTC
d_gene: -
v_gene: TRBV10-1
j_gene: TRBJ2-7
abundance: -
len: 16

CDR3aa: CASSLGGRASYEQYF
CDR3nt: TGTGCCAGCAGCTTGGGAGGGAGGGCCTCGTACGAGCAGTACTTC
d_gene: TRBD2
v_gene: TRBV5-8
j_gene: TRBJ2-7
abundance: -
len: 15

CDR3aa: CASSADEAGRQETQYF
CDR3nt: TGCGCCAGCAGTGCCGACGAGGCGGGGCGGCAAGAGACCCAGTACTTC
d_gene: -
v_gene: TRBV10-1
j_gene: TRBJ2-5
abundance: -
len: 16

CDR3aa: CASSSLAGVGTDTQYF
CDR3nt: TGTGCCAGCAGCTCCTTAGCGGGAGTGGGCACAGATACGCAGTATTTT
d_gene: TRBD2
v_gene: TRBV7-9
j_gene: TRBJ2-3
abundance: -
len: 16

CDR3aa: CAISEGIRYNEQFF
CDR3nt: TGTGCCATCAGTGAGGGGATACGCTACAATGAGCAGTTCTTC
d_gene: -
v_gene: TRBV10-3
j_gene: TRBJ2-1
abundance: -
len: 14

CDR3aa: CASSFRRENEKLFF
CDR3nt: TGTGCCAGCAGCTTCCGTCGAGAGAATGAAAAACTGTTTTTT
d_gene: -
v_gene: TRBV7-8
j_gene: TRBJ1-4
abundance: -
len: 14

CDR3aa: CASREPRGLAGGVAKNIQYF
CDR3nt: TGCGCCAGCAGGGAACCGCGGGGACTAGCGGGAGGCGTAGCCAAAAACATTCAGTACTTC
d_gene: TRBD2
v_gene: TRBV10-1
j_gene: TRBJ2-4
abundance: -
len: 20

CDR3aa: CASSLGGWNTEAFF
CDR3nt: TGCGCCAGCAGCTTGGGGGGATGGAACACTGAAGCTTTCTTT
d_gene: -
v_gene: TRBV5-1
j_gene: TRBJ1-1
abundance: -
len: 14

CDR3aa: CASSDPGQGNYGYTF
CDR3nt: TGTGCCAGCAGCGATCCGGGACAGGGTAACTATGGCTACACCTTC
d_gene: TRBD1
v_gene: TRBV6-5
j_gene: TRBJ1-2
abundance: -
len: 15

CDR3aa: CASSLSWGQREQYF
CDR3nt: TGTGCCAGCAGCTTAAGCTGGGGGCAGCGCGAGCAGTACTTC
d_gene: -
v_gene: TRBV7-2
j_gene: TRBJ2-7
abundance: -
len: 14

CDR3aa: CASSINPAGELFF
CDR3nt: TGTGCCAGTAGTATAAATCCCGCCGGGGAGCTGTTTTTT
d_gene: -
v_gene: TRBV19
j_gene: TRBJ2-2
abundance: -
len: 13

CDR3aa: CASSWTSDTDTQYF
CDR3nt: TGTGCCAGCAGTTGGACTTCTGACACAGATACGCAGTATTTT
d_gene: -
v_gene: TRBV27
j_gene: TRBJ2-3
abundance: -
len: 14

CDR3aa: CASSELGADRNTGELFF
CDR3nt: TGTGCCAGCAGTGAATTGGGGGCGGATCGAAACACCGGGGAGCTGTTTTTT
d_gene: -
v_gene: TRBV25-1
j_gene: TRBJ2-2
abundance: -
len: 17

CDR3aa: CASSYSKGLYEQYF
CDR3nt: TGTGCCAGCAGTTACTCGAAAGGGCTCTACGAGCAGTACTTC
d_gene: -
v_gene: TRBV6-5
j_gene: TRBJ2-7
abundance: -
len: 14

CDR3aa: CASSLWDGVRETQYF
CDR3nt: TGTGCCAGCAGCTTATGGGATGGTGTGAGGGAGACCCAGTACTTC
d_gene: -
v_gene: TRBV11-2
j_gene: TRBJ2-5
abundance: -
len: 15

CDR3aa: CASSFVPYEQYF
CDR3nt: TGTGCCAGCAGTTTTGTTCCTTACGAGCAGTACTTC
d_gene: -
v_gene: TRBV28
j_gene: TRBJ2-7
abundance: -
len: 12

CDR3aa: CASSLAGAETQYF
CDR3nt: TGTGCCAGCAGCTTAGCAGGGGCCGAGACCCAGTACTTC
d_gene: -
v_gene: TRBV11-1
j_gene: TRBJ2-5
abundance: -
len: 13

CDR3aa: CASSWGGETQYF
CDR3nt: TGTGCCAGCAGCTGGGGGGGAGAGACCCAGTACTTC
d_gene: TRBD2
v_gene: TRBV7-9
j_gene: TRBJ2-5
abundance: -
len: 12

CDR3aa: CASSYSSGTGSGEQYF
CDR3nt: TGTGCCAGCAGTTACTCGAGCGGGACAGGGTCGGGGGAGCAGTACTTC
d_gene: TRBD1
v_gene: TRBV6-6
j_gene: TRBJ2-7
abundance: once
len: 16

CDR3aa: CASSLAGLAGLQYF
CDR3nt: TGTGCCAGCAGCTTAGCGGGACTAGCGGGGCTACAGTACTTC
d_gene: TRBD2
v_gene: TRBV7-2
j_gene: TRBJ2-4
abundance: few
len: 14

CDR3aa: CASSQTAAWEKSSYEQYF
CDR3nt: TGTGCCAGCAGCCAAACCGCGGCATGGGAGAAAAGCTCCTACGAGCAGTACTTC
d_gene: -
v_gene: TRBV11-2
j_gene: TRBJ2-7
abundance: -
len: 18

CDR3aa: CASSSRTEKETQYF
CDR3nt: TGTGCCAGCAGCTCCCGGACGGAAAAAGAGACCCAGTACTTC
d_gene: -
v_gene: TRBV7-8
j_gene: TRBJ2-5
abundance: once
len: 14

CDR3aa: CASRSQGETQYF
CDR3nt: TGTGCCAGTAGGTCCCAGGGCGAGACCCAGTACTTC
d_gene: -
v_gene: TRBV19
j_gene: TRBJ2-5
abundance: -
len: 12

CDR3aa: CASSLVSGGGKYNEQFF
CDR3nt: TGTGCCAGCAGCTTAGTAAGCGGCGGGGGAAAGTACAATGAGCAGTTCTTC
d_gene: TRBD2
v_gene: TRBV7-2
j_gene: TRBJ2-1
abundance: -
len: 17